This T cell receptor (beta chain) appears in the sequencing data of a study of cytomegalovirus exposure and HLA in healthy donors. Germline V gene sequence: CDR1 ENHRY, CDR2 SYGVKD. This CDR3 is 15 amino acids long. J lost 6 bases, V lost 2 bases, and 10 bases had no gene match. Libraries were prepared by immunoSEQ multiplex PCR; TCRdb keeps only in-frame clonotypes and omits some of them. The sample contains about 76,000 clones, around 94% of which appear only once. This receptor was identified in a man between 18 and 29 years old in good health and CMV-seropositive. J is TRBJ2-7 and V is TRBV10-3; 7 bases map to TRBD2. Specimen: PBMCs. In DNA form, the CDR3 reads TGTGCCATCAGTGAGGGGAGGGGCGGGAGTGGCGAGCAGTACTTC. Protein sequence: CAISEGRGGSGEQYF.